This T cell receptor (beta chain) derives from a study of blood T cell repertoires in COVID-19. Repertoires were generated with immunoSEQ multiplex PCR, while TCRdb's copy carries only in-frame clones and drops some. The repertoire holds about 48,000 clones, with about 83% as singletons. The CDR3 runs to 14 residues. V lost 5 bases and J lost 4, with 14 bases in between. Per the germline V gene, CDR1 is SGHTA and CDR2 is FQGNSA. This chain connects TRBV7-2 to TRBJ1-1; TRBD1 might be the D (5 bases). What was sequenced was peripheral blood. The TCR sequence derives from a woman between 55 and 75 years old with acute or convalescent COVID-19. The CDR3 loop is CASSVLGVGTEAFF. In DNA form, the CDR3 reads TGTGCCAGCAGCGTTCTAGGGGTGGGCACTGAAGCTTTCTTT.